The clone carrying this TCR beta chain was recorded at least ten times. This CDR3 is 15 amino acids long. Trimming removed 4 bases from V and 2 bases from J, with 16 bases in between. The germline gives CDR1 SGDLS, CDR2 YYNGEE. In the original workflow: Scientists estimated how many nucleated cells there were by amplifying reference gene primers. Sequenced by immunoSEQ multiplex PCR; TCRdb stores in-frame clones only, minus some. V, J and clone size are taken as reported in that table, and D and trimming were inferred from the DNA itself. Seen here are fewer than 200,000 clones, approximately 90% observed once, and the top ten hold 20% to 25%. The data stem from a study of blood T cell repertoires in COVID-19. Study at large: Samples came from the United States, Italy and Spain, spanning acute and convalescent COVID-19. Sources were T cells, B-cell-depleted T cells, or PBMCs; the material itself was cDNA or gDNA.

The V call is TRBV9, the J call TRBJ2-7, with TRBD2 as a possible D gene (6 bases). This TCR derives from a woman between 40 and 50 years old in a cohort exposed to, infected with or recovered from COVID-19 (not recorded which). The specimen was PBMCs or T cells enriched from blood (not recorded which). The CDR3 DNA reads TGTGCCAGCAGCCCGAAGGCCGGGACTCCCTACGAGCAGTACTTC. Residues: CASSPKAGTPYEQYF. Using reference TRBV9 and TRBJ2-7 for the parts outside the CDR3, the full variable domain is DSGVTQTPKHLITATGQRVTLRCSPRSGDLSVYWYQQSLDQGLQFLIQYYNGEERAKGNILERFSAQQFPDLHSELNLSSLELGDSALYFCASSPKAGTPYEQYFGPGTRLTVT.